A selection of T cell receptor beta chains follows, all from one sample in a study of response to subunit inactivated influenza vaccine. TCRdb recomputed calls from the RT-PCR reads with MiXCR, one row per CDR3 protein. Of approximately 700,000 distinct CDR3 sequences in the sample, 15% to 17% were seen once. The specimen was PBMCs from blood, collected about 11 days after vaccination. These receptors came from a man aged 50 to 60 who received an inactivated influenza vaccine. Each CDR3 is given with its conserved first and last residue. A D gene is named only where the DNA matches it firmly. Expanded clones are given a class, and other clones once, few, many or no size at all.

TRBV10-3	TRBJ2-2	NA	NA	CAITSQGTGELFF	TGTGCCATCACTTCTCAGGGCACCGGGGAGCTGTTTTTT
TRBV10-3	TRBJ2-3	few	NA	CAIRAPAGADTQYF	TGTGCCATCAGGGCTCCCGCCGGGGCAGATACGCAGTATTTT
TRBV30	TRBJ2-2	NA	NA	CAWSEMFGELFF	TGTGCCTGGAGTGAGATGTTCGGGGAGCTGTTTTTT
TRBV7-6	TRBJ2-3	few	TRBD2	CASSLIAGGPDTQYF	TGTGCCAGCAGCTTAATAGCGGGGGGCCCAGATACGCAGTATTTT
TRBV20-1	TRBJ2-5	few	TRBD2	CSARVGTSGPETQYF	TGCAGTGCTAGAGTCGGGACTAGCGGGCCGGAGACCCAGTACTTC
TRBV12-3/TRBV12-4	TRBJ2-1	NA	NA	CASRAEVLNEQFF	TGTGCCAGCAGGGCAGAGGTCTTGAATGAGCAGTTCTTC
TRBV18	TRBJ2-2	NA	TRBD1	CASSPPGQGPTGELFF	TGTGCCAGCTCACCTCCGGGACAGGGACCTACCGGGGAGCTGTTTTTT
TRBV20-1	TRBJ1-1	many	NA	CSARNTVATEAFF	TGCAGTGCTAGAAACACGGTGGCCACTGAAGCTTTCTTT
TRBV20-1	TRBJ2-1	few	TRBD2	CSARRTSGPYNEQFF	TGCAGTGCTAGAAGGACTAGCGGGCCATACAATGAGCAGTTCTTC
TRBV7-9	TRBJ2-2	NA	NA	CAPGQSTGELFF	TGTGCCCCCGGACAGTCCACCGGGGAGCTGTTTTTT
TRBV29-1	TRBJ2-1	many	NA	CSVEGGQFF	TGCAGCGTTGAAGGGGGGCAGTTCTTC
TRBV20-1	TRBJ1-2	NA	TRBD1	CSATHRGQDYGYTF	TGCAGTGCTACCCACAGGGGGCAGGACTATGGCTACACCTTC
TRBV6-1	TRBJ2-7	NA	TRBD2	CASSPLPGGTNSYEQYF	TGTGCCAGCAGTCCCCTCCCCGGGGGGACCAACTCCTACGAGCAGTACTTC
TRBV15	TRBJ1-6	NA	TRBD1	CATSSLGQGGNSPLHF	TGTGCCACCAGCAGTCTGGGACAGGGAGGAAATTCACCCCTCCACTTT
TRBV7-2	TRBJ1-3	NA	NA	CASSLGAGSSGNTIYF	TGTGCCAGCAGCTTAGGGGCAGGCAGCTCTGGAAACACCATATATTTT
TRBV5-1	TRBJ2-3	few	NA	CASSLRENTDTQYF	TGCGCCAGCAGCTTGCGGGAAAACACAGATACGCAGTATTTT
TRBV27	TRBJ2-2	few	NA	CASSTYDWGGELFF	TGTGCCAGCAGTACTTACGACTGGGGCGGGGAGCTGTTTTTT
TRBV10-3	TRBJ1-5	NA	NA	CAISPGRLNQPQHF	TGTGCCATCAGCCCGGGACGTTTAAATCAGCCCCAGCATTTT
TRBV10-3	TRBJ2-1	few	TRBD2	CAIRGTTGGNNEQFF	TGTGCCATCAGGGGGACTACCGGGGGGAACAATGAGCAGTTCTTC
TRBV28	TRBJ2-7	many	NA	CASRGAGNSYEQYF	TGTGCCAGCAGAGGGGCAGGGAACTCCTACGAGCAGTACTTC
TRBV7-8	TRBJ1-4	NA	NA	CASSPYDKGGKLFF	TGTGCCAGCAGCCCCTACGATAAAGGCGGAAAACTGTTTTTT
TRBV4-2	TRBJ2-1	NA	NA	CASSHLSGGAKYNEQFF	TGTGCCAGCAGCCACCTATCAGGAGGGGCGAAGTACAATGAGCAGTTCTTC
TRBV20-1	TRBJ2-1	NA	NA	CSASKAGSYNEQFF	TGCAGTGCTTCAAAAGCGGGCTCCTACAATGAGCAGTTCTTC
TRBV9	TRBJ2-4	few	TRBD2	CASSVGSSGRIKNIQYF	TGTGCCAGCAGCGTAGGATCTAGCGGGAGGATAAAAAACATTCAGTACTTC
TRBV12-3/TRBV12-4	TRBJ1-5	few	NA	CASSPRHPRNSNQPQHF	TGTGCCAGCAGTCCGCGACATCCCCGTAATAGCAATCAGCCCCAGCATTTT
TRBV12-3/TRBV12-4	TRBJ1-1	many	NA	CASSATGRTEAFF	TGTGCCAGCAGTGCCACAGGGAGGACTGAAGCTTTCTTT
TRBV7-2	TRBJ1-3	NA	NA	CASSPGRSSGNTIYF	TGTGCCAGCAGCCCCGGGCGGTCCTCTGGAAACACCATATATTTT
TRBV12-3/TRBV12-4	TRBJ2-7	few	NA	CASSPDTISYEQYF	TGTGCCAGCAGCCCCGACACTATCTCCTACGAGCAGTACTTC
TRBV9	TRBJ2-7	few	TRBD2	CASSLGTSPHEQYF	TGTGCCAGCAGCTTAGGGACTAGCCCCCACGAGCAGTACTTC
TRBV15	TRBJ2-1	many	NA	CATSNGRRAEQFF	TGTGCCACCAGCAACGGGAGAAGGGCTGAGCAGTTCTTC
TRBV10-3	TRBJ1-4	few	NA	CATSPAGTRRPQLFF	TGTGCCACATCCCCCGCCGGGACACGGCGTCCACAACTGTTTTTT
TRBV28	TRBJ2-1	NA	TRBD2	CASSALGTSILHEQFF	TGTGCCAGCTCTGCCCTCGGGACTAGCATCTTGCATGAGCAGTTCTTC
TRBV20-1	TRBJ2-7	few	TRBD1	CSARDGTGKYEQYF	TGCAGTGCTAGAGACGGGACAGGGAAGTACGAGCAGTACTTC
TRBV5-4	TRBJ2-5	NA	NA	CASSARGQKETQYF	TGTGCCAGCAGCGCCCGGGGGCAGAAAGAGACCCAGTACTTC
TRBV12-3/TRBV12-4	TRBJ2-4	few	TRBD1	CASSGQGVAKNIQYF	TGTGCCAGCAGCGGACAGGGGGTAGCCAAAAACATTCAGTACTTC
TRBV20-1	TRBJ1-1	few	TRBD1	CSARRPGQGRSSTEAFF	TGCAGTGCTAGGAGACCGGGACAGGGGAGAAGTAGCACTGAAGCTTTCTTT
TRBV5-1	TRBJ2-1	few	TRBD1	CASSMGQGMGEQFF	TGCGCCAGCAGCATGGGACAGGGCATGGGTGAGCAGTTCTTC
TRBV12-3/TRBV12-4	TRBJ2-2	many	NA	CASSLRQANTGELFF	TGTGCCAGCAGCCTACGACAGGCGAACACCGGGGAGCTGTTTTTT
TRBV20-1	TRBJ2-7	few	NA	CSAPLYEQYF	TGCAGTGCACCACTCTACGAGCAGTACTTC
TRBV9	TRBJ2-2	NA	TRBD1	CASSQTTGVNTGELFF	TGTGCCAGCAGCCAAACGACAGGGGTGAACACCGGGGAGCTGTTTTTT
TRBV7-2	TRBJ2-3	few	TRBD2	CASSSGLAGLTDTQYF	TGTGCCAGCAGCTCGGGACTAGCGGGACTCACAGATACGCAGTATTTT
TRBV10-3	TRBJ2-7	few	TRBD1	CAISDPGTGYEQYF	TGTGCCATCAGTGACCCAGGGACAGGGTACGAGCAGTACTTC
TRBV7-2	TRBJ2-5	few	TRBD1	CASSLVGQGLGETQYF	TGTGCCAGCAGCTTAGTGGGACAGGGGCTGGGAGAGACCCAGTACTTC
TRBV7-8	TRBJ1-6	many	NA	CASSFARGNSPLHF	TGTGCCAGCAGCTTTGCCAGGGGTAATTCACCCCTCCACTTT
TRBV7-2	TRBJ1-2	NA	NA	CASSPGTGFTGYTF	TGTGCCAGCAGCCCTGGAACAGGGTTCACTGGCTACACCTTC
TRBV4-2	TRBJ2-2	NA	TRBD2	CASSQDRATSGRPTGELFF	TGTGCCAGCAGCCAAGATAGGGCCACTAGCGGGAGGCCCACCGGGGAGCTGTTTTTT
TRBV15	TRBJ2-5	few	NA	CATSRDPGQQETQYF	TGTGCCACCAGCAGAGACCCTGGACAGCAAGAGACCCAGTACTTC
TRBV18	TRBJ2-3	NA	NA	CASSPPGPTDTQYF	TGTGCCAGCTCACCACCAGGGCCCACAGATACGCAGTATTTT
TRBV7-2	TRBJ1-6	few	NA	CASSPSGKNSPLHF	TGTGCCAGCAGCCCATCAGGGAAGAATTCACCCCTCCACTTT
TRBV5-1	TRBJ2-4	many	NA	CASSLERAENIQYF	TGCGCCAGCAGCTTGGAGCGGGCGGAAAACATTCAGTACTTC
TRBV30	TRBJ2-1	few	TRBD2	CAVTAGGGYEQFF	TGTGCCGTAACAGCGGGAGGGGGATATGAGCAGTTCTTC
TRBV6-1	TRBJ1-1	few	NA	CASNPFRGVTEAFF	TGTGCCAGCAATCCTTTCAGGGGCGTAACTGAAGCTTTCTTT
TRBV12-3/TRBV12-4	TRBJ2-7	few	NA	CASRGGTTYEQYF	TGTGCCAGCAGAGGGGGAACGACCTACGAGCAGTACTTC
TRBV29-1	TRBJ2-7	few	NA	CSATGNEQYF	TGCAGCGCTACGGGTAACGAGCAGTACTTC
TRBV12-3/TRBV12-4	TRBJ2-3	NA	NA	CASRKQESDTQYF	TGTGCCAGCAGGAAACAGGAATCAGATACGCAGTATTTT
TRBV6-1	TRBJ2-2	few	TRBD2	CASSELAGVQTGELFF	TGTGCCAGCAGTGAACTAGCGGGAGTCCAAACCGGGGAGCTGTTTTTT
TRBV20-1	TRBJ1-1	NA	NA	CSARVGGPKAEAFF	TGCAGTGCTAGAGTTGGGGGGCCTAAAGCTGAAGCTTTCTTT
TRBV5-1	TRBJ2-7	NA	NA	CASSTDSGYYEQYF	TGCGCCAGCAGCACGGACAGCGGATACTACGAGCAGTACTTC